This T cell receptor beta chain comes out of a study of blood T cell repertoires in COVID-19. Turning to the study itself: Whether acute or convalescent, the COVID-19 samples came from the United States, Italy and Spain. PBMCs, B-cell-depleted T cells, or T cells were the source of the cDNA or gDNA that made up the material.

As originally analysed: Using reference gene primer amplification, nucleated cell counts were estimated. The repertoire was sequenced with immunoSEQ multiplex PCR; TCRdb's copy has only in-frame clones and lacks some. The V and J calls and clone size come from that table; D and trimming were worked out from the DNA. The sample yields about 160,000 clones, roughly 87% seen once. The sequenced sample was peripheral blood. This TCR was recovered from an older woman who had recovered from COVID-19.

The CDR3 protein is CASSYPRTGGYGYTF. The CDR3 DNA is TGTGCCAGCAGTTACCCTCGGACAGGGGGCTATGGCTACACCTTC. The chain joins TRBV6-6 to TRBJ1-2; TRBD1 agrees at 10 bases. Germline trimming cut 2 bases from V and 4 bases from J; bases unmatched to any gene: 4. Germline CDR1 reads MNHNY; CDR2 reads SVGAGI (reference sequence). The CDR3 extends over 15 amino acids.